This TCR beta chain was identified during a study of T cell changes during pregnancy in multiple sclerosis. The V gene's germline CDR1 is MNHEY and CDR2 SVGAGI. The CDR3 consists of 16 residues. V gave up 4 bases and J gave up 8 bases; unmatched junction bases: 8. TCRdb's copy holds only in-frame clones and misses some; the assay was immunoSEQ multiplex PCR. The sample carries about 43,000 clones, roughly nine tenths recorded once. Sequenced here: peripheral blood, sampled in the second trimester of pregnancy. V and J are TRBV6-5 and TRBJ1-6, with TRBD1 identical over 10 bases. The TCR comes from a female donor in good health, enrolled as a control in a pregnancy study. CDR3 sequence reads: CASSSFTGTGDSPLHF. DNA for the CDR3: TGTGCCAGCAGTTCATTCACCGGGACAGGGGATTCACCCCTCCACTTT.